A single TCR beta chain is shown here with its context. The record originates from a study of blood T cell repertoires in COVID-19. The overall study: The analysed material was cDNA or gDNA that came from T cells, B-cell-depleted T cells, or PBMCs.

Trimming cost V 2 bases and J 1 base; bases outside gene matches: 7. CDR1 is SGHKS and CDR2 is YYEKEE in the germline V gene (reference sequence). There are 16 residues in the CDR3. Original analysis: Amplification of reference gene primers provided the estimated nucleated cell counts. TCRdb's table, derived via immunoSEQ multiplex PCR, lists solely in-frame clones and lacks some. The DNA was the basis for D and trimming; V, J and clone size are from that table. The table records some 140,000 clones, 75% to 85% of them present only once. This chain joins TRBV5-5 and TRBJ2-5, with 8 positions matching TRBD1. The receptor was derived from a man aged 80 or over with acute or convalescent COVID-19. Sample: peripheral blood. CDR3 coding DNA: TGTGCCAGCAGCTTCTTCCCGGGACAGGCCCAAGAGACCCAGTACTTC. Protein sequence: CASSFFPGQAQETQYF. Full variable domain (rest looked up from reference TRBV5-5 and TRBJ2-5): DAGVTQSPTHLIKTRGQQVTLRCSPISGHKSVSWYQQVLGQGPQFIFQYYEKEERGRGNFPDRFSARQFPNYSSELNVNALLLGDSALYLCASSFFPGQAQETQYFGPGTRLLVL.